What follows are 2 T cell receptor beta chains derived from one specimen sequenced in a study of post-analysis software for immune sequencing data. Study conclusions and caveats: In patients, TRBV5-6, TRBV5-1 and TRBV20-1 belonged to four or five TRBV segments found more frequently than in controls.

Unique molecular identifiers were present in the TCR beta cDNA libraries. TCRdb itself ran the PCR reads through MiXCR, one entry per CDR3 protein. This table holds hundreds of thousands of distinct CDR3 sequences, 30% found once. Their specific antigens are unknown. The material sequenced was blood. Receptors were obtained from a girl between 10 and 17 years old with multiple sclerosis.

The chain recombines TRBV7-2 with TRBJ1-4, with 9 bases matching TRBD1. Per germline, CDR1 SGHTA and CDR2 FQGNSA. The length of the CDR3 is 15 residues. V lost 5 bases to trimming and J lost 8 bases; unmatched junction nucleotides: 9. The CDR3: CASSLRTGAREKLFF. CDR3 coding DNA: TGTGCCAGCAGCCTCCGGACAGGGGCTCGGGAAAAACTGTTTTTT.

The chain carries TRBV12-3 or TRBV12-4 and TRBJ2-1, with 9 bases identical to TRBD2. The CDR3 is made up of 16 amino acids. The V and J ends lost 6 bases and 3 bases, in that order; junction bases with no gene match: 9. The CDR3 sequence: CASRPWLAGNYNEQFF. DNA of the CDR3: TGTGCCAGCAGGCCGTGGCTAGCGGGGAACTACAATGAGCAGTTCTTC.